Many counts were recorded for the clone carrying this T cell receptor (beta chain). The antigen remains unidentified. Samples came from axillary lymph nodes draining the breast cancer. This sample is part of a study of breast tumors, draining lymph nodes, adjacent tissues. Overall study results and limits: Luminal-like breast cancer showed significantly higher tumor–nontumor repertoire similarity than basal-like. Data only fit, rather than demonstrated, lymph node origin of most tumor T cells. The data were judged consistent with most tumor T cells coming from lymph node and expanding in tumor.

Germline assignment: CDR1 MGHDK and CDR2 SYGVNS. Trimming took 4 bases from V and 8 from J, leaving 17 bases between them. The length of the CDR3 is 14 residues. TCRdb redid the calling of the multiplex PCR reads with MiXCR, one entry per CDR3 protein. Among more than 200,000 distinct CDR3 sequences listed, about 30% were seen once. Sequenced sample: axillary lymph node tissue. The sequence was obtained from a female donor with breast cancer. Some clones in this sample may be carry-over from other donors' samples. The chain uses TRBV25-1 and TRBJ1-2; D is unclear. The chain's CDR3 is CASSVPARRWGYTF. CDR3 sequence (DNA): TGTGCCAGCAGTGTTCCCGCCCGGAGGTGGGGCTACACCTTC.